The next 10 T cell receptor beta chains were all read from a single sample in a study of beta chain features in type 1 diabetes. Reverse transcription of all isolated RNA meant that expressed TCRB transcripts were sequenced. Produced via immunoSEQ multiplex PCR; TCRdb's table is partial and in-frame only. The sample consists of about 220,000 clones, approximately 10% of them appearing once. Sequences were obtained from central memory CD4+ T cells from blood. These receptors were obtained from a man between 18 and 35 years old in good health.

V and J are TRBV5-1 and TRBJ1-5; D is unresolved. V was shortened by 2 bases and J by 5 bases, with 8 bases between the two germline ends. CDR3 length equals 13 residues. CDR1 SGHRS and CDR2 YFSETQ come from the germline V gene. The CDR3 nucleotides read TGCGCCAGCAGCTTTAATGGTGATCAGCCCCAGCATTTT. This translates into CASSFNGDQPQHF.

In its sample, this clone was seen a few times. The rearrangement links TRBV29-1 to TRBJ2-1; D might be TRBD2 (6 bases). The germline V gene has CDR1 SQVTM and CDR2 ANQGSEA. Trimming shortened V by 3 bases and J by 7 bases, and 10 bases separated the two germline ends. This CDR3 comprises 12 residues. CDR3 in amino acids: CSVDFGGNEQFF. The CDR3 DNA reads TGCAGCGTTGACTTCGGGGGAAATGAGCAGTTCTTC.

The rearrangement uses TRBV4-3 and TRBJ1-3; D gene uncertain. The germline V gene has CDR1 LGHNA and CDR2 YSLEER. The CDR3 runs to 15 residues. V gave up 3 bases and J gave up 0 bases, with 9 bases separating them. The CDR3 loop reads CASSQKGFSGNTIYF. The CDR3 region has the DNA TGCGCCAGCAGCCAGAAGGGATTCTCTGGAAACACCATATATTTT.

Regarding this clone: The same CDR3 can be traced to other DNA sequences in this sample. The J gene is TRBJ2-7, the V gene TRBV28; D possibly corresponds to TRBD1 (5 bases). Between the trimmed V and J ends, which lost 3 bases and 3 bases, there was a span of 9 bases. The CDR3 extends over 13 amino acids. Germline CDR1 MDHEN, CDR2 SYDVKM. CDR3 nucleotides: TGTGCCAGCAGTTTGGGGCAGAACTACGAGCAGTACTTC. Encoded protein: CASSLGQNYEQYF.

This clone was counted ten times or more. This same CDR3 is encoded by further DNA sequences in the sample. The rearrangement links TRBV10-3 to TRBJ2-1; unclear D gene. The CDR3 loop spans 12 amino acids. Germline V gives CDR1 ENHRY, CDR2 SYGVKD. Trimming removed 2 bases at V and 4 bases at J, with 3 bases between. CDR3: CAISEGYNEQFF. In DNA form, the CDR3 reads TGTGCCATCAGTGAGGGGTACAATGAGCAGTTCTTC.

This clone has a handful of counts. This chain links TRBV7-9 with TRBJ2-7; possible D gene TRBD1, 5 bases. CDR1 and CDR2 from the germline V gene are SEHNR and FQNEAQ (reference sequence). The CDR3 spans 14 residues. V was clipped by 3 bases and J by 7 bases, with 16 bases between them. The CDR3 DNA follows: TGTGCCAGCAGCTTGGGTCAGGGAATGGGGGAGCAGTACTTC. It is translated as CASSLGQGMGEQYF. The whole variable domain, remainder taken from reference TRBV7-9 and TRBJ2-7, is DTGVSQNPRHKITKRGQNVTFRCDPISEHNRLYWYRQTLGQGPEFLTYFQNEAQLEKSRLLSDRFSAERPKGSFSTLEIQRTEQGDSAMYLCASSLGQGMGEQYFGPGTRLTVT.

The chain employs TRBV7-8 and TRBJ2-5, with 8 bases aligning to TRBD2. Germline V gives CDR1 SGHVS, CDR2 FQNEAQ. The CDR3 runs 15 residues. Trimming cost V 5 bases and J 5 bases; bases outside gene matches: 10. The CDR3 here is CASSTGTRGPETQYF. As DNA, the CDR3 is TGTGCCAGCAGCACAGGGACTAGGGGCCCGGAGACCCAGTACTTC.

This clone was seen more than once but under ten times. CDR3 protein: CASSPQGLSYNEQFF. CDR3 sequence (DNA): TGTGCCAGCAGCCCACAGGGGCTCTCCTACAATGAGCAGTTCTTC. This chain connects TRBV7-2 to TRBJ2-1, with TRBD1 matching over 7 bases. V dropped 5 bases and J dropped 0; count of bases not matched to a gene: 4. The length of the CDR3 is 15 residues. Germline V gene sequence: CDR1 SGHTA, CDR2 FQGNSA.

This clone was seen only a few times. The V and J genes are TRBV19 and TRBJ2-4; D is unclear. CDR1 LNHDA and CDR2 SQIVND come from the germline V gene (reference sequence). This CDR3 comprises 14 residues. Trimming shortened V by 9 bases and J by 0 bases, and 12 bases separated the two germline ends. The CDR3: CASSFGLAKNIQYF. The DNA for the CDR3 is TGTGCCAGCAGTTTCGGGCTAGCCAAAAACATTCAGTACTTC.

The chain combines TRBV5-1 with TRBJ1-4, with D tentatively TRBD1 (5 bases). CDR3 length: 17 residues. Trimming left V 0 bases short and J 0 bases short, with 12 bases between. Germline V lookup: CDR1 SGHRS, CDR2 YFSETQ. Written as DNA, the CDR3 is TGCGCCAGCAGCTTGGCCGAGGGGATCGCAACTAATGAAAAACTGTTTTTT. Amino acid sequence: CASSLAEGIATNEKLFF.